These 27 T cell receptor beta chains were sequenced from one sample in a study of T-cell memory formation after mild COVID-19. Using its own MiXCR run on the 5' RACE reads, TCRdb lists one record per CDR3 protein. Of 560,000 or so distinct CDR3 sequences listed, approximately 15% are singletons. Sequencing was performed on PBMCs or a T cell subset sorted from them (not recorded which). These receptors all come from an adult woman who had mild COVID-19 (a few samples of this study predate the infection). Cell type and time point are not known.

This sequence joins TRBV4-1 and TRBJ2-7; 9 nucleotides match TRBD1. Germline CDR1 is MGHRA and CDR2 is YSYEKL. J was trimmed by 7 bases and V by 1 base; bases with no gene match: 14. The length of the CDR3 is 17 residues. CDR3 sequence reads: CASSQAISWDRASEQYF. CDR3 DNA: TGCGCCAGCAGCCAAGCGATTTCCTGGGACAGGGCAAGTGAGCAGTACTTC.

The chain carries TRBV19 and TRBJ2-7, with 7 bases matching TRBD1. This CDR3 is 19 amino acids long. J was trimmed by 6 bases and V by 9 bases; bases with no gene match: 29. Germline V CDR1 and CDR2: LNHDA, SQIVND (reference sequence). CDR3 protein: CARGAPGDSSKRTPAEQYF. DNA for the CDR3: TGTGCCAGAGGGGCGCCTGGGGACAGTTCAAAACGGACGCCGGCCGAGCAGTACTTC. Variable domain in full (rest from reference TRBV19 and TRBJ2-7): DGGITQSPKYLFRKEGQNVTLSCEQNLNHDAMYWYRQDPGQGLRLIYYSQIVNDFQKGDIAEGYSVSREKKESFPLTVTSAQKNPTAFYLCARGAPGDSSKRTPAEQYFGPGTRLTVT.

This clonotype was detected only a few times. V is TRBV18 and J is TRBJ1-2; 8 positions match TRBD1. Unmatched junction bases numbered 13, after V lost 6 bases and J lost 10 bases. The CDR3 length is 14 residues. Germline assignment: CDR1 KGHSH and CDR2 LQKENI. The CDR3 DNA reads as TGTGCCAGCTCGCAGGGGGCCTTCTTCTTCTTCTACACCTTC. Its translation: CASSQGAFFFFYTF. The full variable domain, completed using reference TRBV18 and TRBJ1-2, is NAGVMQNPRHLVRRRGQEARLRCSPMKGHSHVYWYRQLPEEGLKFMVYLQKENIIDESGMPKERFSAEFPKEGPSILRIQQVVRGDSAAYFCASSQGAFFFFYTFGSGTRLTVV.

J is TRBJ1-1 and V is TRBV19; TRBD1 matches 7 bases. Trimming cost V 4 bases and J 6 bases; bases outside gene matches: 8. CDR3 length: 14 amino acids. The V gene's germline CDR1 is LNHDA and CDR2 SQIVND (reference sequence). This CDR3 reads CASSNAGGLAEAFF. The CDR3 DNA is TGTGCCAGTAGTAACGCAGGGGGTCTCGCTGAAGCTTTCTTT.

J is TRBJ2-3 and V is TRBV5-1; 14 bases fit TRBD2. Germline V gene lookup returns CDR1 SGHRS and CDR2 YFSETQ. CDR3 size: 17 residues. Trimming cost V 4 bases and J 2 bases; bases outside gene matches: 6. As DNA, the CDR3 is TGCGCCAGCAGCCCCGGGACTAGCGGGGGAATCACAGATACGCAGTATTTT. Translating it yields CASSPGTSGGITDTQYF. Full variable domain (rest looked up from reference TRBV5-1 and TRBJ2-3): KAGVTQTPRYLIKTRGQQVTLSCSPISGHRSVSWYQQTPGQGLQFLFEYFSETQRNKGNFPGRFSGRQFSNSRSEMNVSTLELGDSALYLCASSPGTSGGITDTQYFGPGTRLTVL.

This clonotype was seen a few times. The chain uses TRBV29-1 and TRBJ2-7; D might be TRBD1 (6 bases). This CDR3 comprises 14 residues. Looked up from germline, CDR1 is SQVTM and CDR2 is ANQGSEA. The V gene lost 6 bases and the J gene lost 0 bases, with 15 bases spanning the gap. Written as DNA, the CDR3 is TGCAGCGTGACTCCGCAGGGGAGCTCCTACGAGCAGTACTTC. It codes for CSVTPQGSSYEQYF.

This clonotype was detected a few times. This may be a read error, as it is one base from a much larger clone. J is TRBJ2-7 and V is TRBV7-2, with unresolved D. V gave up 5 bases and J gave up 3 bases, with 14 bases separating them. Germline-derived CDR1 and CDR2 are SGHTA and FQGNSA. The CDR3 length is 14 residues. The CDR3 region has the DNA TGTGCCAGCAGCCTCCAGGTGAGAGGCTACGAGCAGTACTTC. As protein: CASSLQVRGYEQYF.

This clonotype has just a few counts. V is TRBV20-1 and J is TRBJ2-1; either TRBD1 or TRBD2 may supply D (5 bases each). Germline loops: CDR1 DFQATT, CDR2 SNEGSKA (reference sequence). The CDR3 is 16 residues long. V lost 4 bases to trimming and J lost 6 bases, with 22 bases between them. The CDR3 bases are TGCAGTGCTATCCGAGGGGCGTCCGGTAGCTTCAATGAGCAGTTCTTC. Translation gives CSAIRGASGSFNEQFF.

This clonotype was recorded many times. The chain has TRBV5-1 and TRBJ2-2; TRBD2 matches 11 bases. The V gene's germline CDR1 is SGHRS and CDR2 YFSETQ. The CDR3 has 17 amino acids. J was trimmed by 6 bases and V by 3 bases; bases with no gene match: 10. CDR3 bases: TGCGCCAGCAGCTCCCGGATAGCGGGAGGGCCAGCCGGGGAGCTGTTTTTT. Protein sequence: CASSSRIAGGPAGELFF.

V gene TRBV7-9 combines with J gene TRBJ1-2; 7 nucleotides agree with TRBD1. CDR1 and CDR2 from the germline V gene are SEHNR and FQNEAQ (reference sequence). Germline trimming cut 4 bases from V and 8 bases from J; bases unmatched to any gene: 7. The CDR3 extends over 13 amino acids. CDR3 coding DNA: TGTGCCAGCAGCTCACAGGGGCTGCTAGGCTACACCTTC. Translation: CASSSQGLLGYTF.

This sequence joins TRBV18 and TRBJ2-1, with 12 bases identical to TRBD2. V lost 6 bases and J lost 5; bases outside the gene matches: 8. Germline lookup yields CDR1 KGHSH and CDR2 LQKENI. The CDR3 has 16 amino acids. The CDR3 bases are TGTGCCAGCTCTCGCCTACTAGCGGGAGGCCACAATGAGCAGTTCTTC. Protein sequence: CASSRLLAGGHNEQFF.

V is TRBV6-5 and J is TRBJ1-1, with no clear D. Looked up from germline, CDR1 is MNHEY and CDR2 is SVGAGI. The ends were cut back, 7 bases at V and 4 bases at J, with 13 bases in the middle. The CDR3 is 13 residues long. As DNA, the CDR3 is TGTGCCAGCATGGGCGGCCTGCTCACTGAAGCTTTCTTT. Translation: CASMGGLLTEAFF.

The CDR3 loop reads CASSYYTTGLAAETQYF. In DNA, the CDR3 is TGTGCCAGCAGTTACTATACTACGGGACTAGCGGCTGAGACCCAGTACTTC. The chain is built from TRBV6-5 and TRBJ2-5; 11 nucleotides line up with TRBD2. The CDR3 contains 17 residues. Germline V gives CDR1 MNHEY, CDR2 SVGAGI. V lost 1 base to trimming and J lost 5 bases; unmatched junction nucleotides: 9.

This clonotype came up many times. This chain connects TRBV14 to TRBJ2-3, with 7 bases that match TRBD1. Unmatched junction bases numbered 10, after V lost 4 bases and J lost 3 bases. Germline V gene data show CDR1 as SGHDN and CDR2 as FVKESK. The CDR3 consists of 16 residues. The CDR3 loop is CASSPTDRRLTDTQYF. The CDR3 DNA sequence: TGTGCCAGCAGCCCGACGGACAGGCGATTAACAGATACGCAGTATTTT.

This rearrangement joins TRBV20-1 to TRBJ2-4; 7 bases align to TRBD2. Trimming removed 6 bases from V and 0 bases from J; junction bases left unmatched: 11. Germline values: CDR1 DFQATT, CDR2 SNEGSKA (reference sequence). This CDR3 has 16 amino acids. As DNA, the CDR3 is TGCAGTGCCCAATCCACCGGGACTATAGCCAAAAACATTCAGTACTTC. Translated, it gives CSAQSTGTIAKNIQYF.

This clonotype was seen only a few times. This chain uses TRBV7-6 with TRBJ2-1; D is ambiguous. The CDR3 has 12 amino acids. CDR1 is SGHVS, CDR2 FNYEAQ, per germline. The CDR3 here is CASRKDHNEQFF. The CDR3 nucleotides read TGTGCATCCCGAAAGGACCACAATGAGCAGTTCTTC.

The rearrangement joins TRBV7-6 to TRBJ2-3, with TRBD2 identical over 7 bases. V gave up 0 bases and J gave up 4 bases; unmatched junction bases: 7. This CDR3 contains 16 residues. Germline assignment: CDR1 SGHVS and CDR2 FNYEAQ. The CDR3 sequence: CASSLAGTGGPDTQYF. CDR3 nucleotide sequence: TGTGCCAGCAGCTTAGCGGGAACGGGAGGTCCAGATACGCAGTATTTT.

V and J are TRBV15 and TRBJ2-1; 8 bases match TRBD1. J was trimmed by 2 bases and V by 8 bases; bases with no gene match: 14. Germline loops: CDR1 LNHNV, CDR2 YYDKDF (reference sequence). CDR3 length equals 17 residues. CDR3 nucleotide sequence: TGTGCCACCGAGGGGACCGTAGACAGGGGCCCCTACAATGAGCAGTTCTTC. Protein sequence: CATEGTVDRGPYNEQFF.

In its sample, this clonotype was seen once. The chain couples TRBV6-5 to TRBJ2-7, with D tentatively TRBD1 (6 bases). The germline CDR1 and CDR2 sequences are MNHEY and SVGAGI. The V gene lost 6 bases and the J gene lost 7 bases, with 10 bases spanning the gap. The CDR3 totals 11 residues. This CDR3 is CASRKGTEQYF. In nucleotides, the CDR3 is TGTGCCAGCAGGAAGGGGACAGAGCAGTACTTC.

The chain uses TRBV29-1 and TRBJ1-1; D is uncertain. The CDR3 extends over 15 amino acids. V was pared by 4 bases and J by 0 bases, with 15 bases between. The germline V gene has CDR1 SQVTM and CDR2 ANQGSEA. The chain's CDR3 is CSVVREVGLNTEAFF. The CDR3 nucleotides read TGCAGCGTTGTAAGGGAGGTGGGTCTGAACACTGAAGCTTTCTTT.

The V and J genes are TRBV12-3 or TRBV12-4 and TRBJ2-3, with D maybe TRBD2 (7 bases). This CDR3 has 15 amino acids. V lost 2 bases and J 4 bases, leaving 13 bases between the germline ends. The CDR3 here is CASSLIGGASDTQYF. The DNA for the CDR3 is TGTGCCAGCAGTTTAATAGGGGGGGCCTCAGATACGCAGTATTTT.

This clonotype was recorded at least ten times. The chain is built from TRBV10-3 and TRBJ2-5; D is undetermined. The germline V and J ends were trimmed by 2 bases and 1 base, with 8 bases remaining between them. The CDR3 covers 14 residues. The germline CDR1 and CDR2 sequences are ENHRY and SYGVKD. CDR3 coding DNA: TGTGCCATCAGTGAGGCTCAGTCCCAAGAGACCCAGTACTTC. It codes for CAISEAQSQETQYF.

The chain has TRBV7-9 and TRBJ2-5; 9 bases fit TRBD1. Looked up from germline, CDR1 is SEHNR and CDR2 is FQNEAQ (reference sequence). CDR3 size: 15 residues. J gave up 5 bases and V 4 bases, and 8 bases lay outside the gene matches. CDR3 nucleotide sequence: TGTGCCAGCAGCTCATCCACAGGGGGCGCGGAGACCCAGTACTTC. Encoded protein: CASSSSTGGAETQYF.

The chain has TRBV7-6 and TRBJ1-1; D is ambiguous. The germline V and J ends were trimmed by 1 base and 3 bases, with 12 bases remaining between them. The CDR3 covers 15 residues. Germline-derived CDR1 and CDR2 are SGHVS and FNYEAQ. CDR3 loop: CASSLVGRQDTEAFF. The CDR3 DNA reads as TGTGCCAGCAGCTTAGTTGGTCGCCAGGACACTGAAGCTTTCTTT.

This clonotype was found a few times. The rearrangement uses TRBV7-9 and TRBJ2-1, with TRBD2 identical over 12 bases. Trimming removed 2 bases from V and 7 bases from J; junction bases left unmatched: 6. The germline gives CDR1 SEHNR, CDR2 FQNEAQ (reference sequence). CDR3 size: 16 residues. The CDR3 reads CASSLSLAGGPNEQFF. The CDR3 region has the DNA TGTGCCAGCAGCTTATCGCTAGCGGGAGGGCCGAATGAGCAGTTCTTC.

The chain couples TRBV7-2 to TRBJ2-5, with 14 bases identical to TRBD2. The CDR3 totals 17 residues. With 5 bases clipped from V and 2 bases from J, the junction kept 7 bases outside the gene matches. In germline, CDR1 is SGHTA, CDR2 FQGNSA. CDR3 in amino acids: CASSLRLAGGLQETQYF. The DNA for the CDR3 is TGTGCCAGCAGCCTCCGACTAGCGGGAGGGCTGCAAGAGACCCAGTACTTC.

There are many counts of this clonotype. V and J are TRBV12-3 or TRBV12-4 and TRBJ2-1; the D is unclear. This CDR3 comprises 12 residues. Trimming pared 1 base from V and 10 bases from J, leaving 8 bases between. The CDR3 is CASSLGQGEQFF. CDR3 nucleotide sequence: TGTGCCAGCAGTTTAGGGCAAGGGGAGCAGTTCTTC.